The present T cell receptor (beta chain) was sequenced within a study of blood T cell repertoires in COVID-19. Overall study: Samples came from the United States, Italy and Spain, spanning acute and convalescent COVID-19. PBMCs, B-cell-depleted T cells, or T cells provided the cDNA or gDNA that made up the material.

Per the germline V gene, CDR1 is SGDLS and CDR2 is YYNGEE. The V and J ends lost 0 bases and 5 bases, in that order; junction bases with no gene match: 8. The CDR3 has 18 amino acids. Authors' analysis steps: Amplification of reference gene primers provided the estimated nucleated cell counts. Sequencing was performed with immunoSEQ multiplex PCR; in TCRdb, only in-frame clones are kept and a portion is missing. For V, J and clone size, that table is used; D and trimming come from the DNA. The table lists 80,000 to 100,000 clones, around 90% of them singletons. V is TRBV9 and J is TRBJ2-5, with 15 positions matching TRBD2. Sequenced input: peripheral blood. This sequence was found in a human donor with active COVID-19. The donor label of this sample is uncertain. DNA of the CDR3: TGTGCCAGCAGCGTAGGTGGACTAGCGGGGGGGCGCGGGGAGACCCAGTACTTC. This sequence encodes CASSVGGLAGGRGETQYF.